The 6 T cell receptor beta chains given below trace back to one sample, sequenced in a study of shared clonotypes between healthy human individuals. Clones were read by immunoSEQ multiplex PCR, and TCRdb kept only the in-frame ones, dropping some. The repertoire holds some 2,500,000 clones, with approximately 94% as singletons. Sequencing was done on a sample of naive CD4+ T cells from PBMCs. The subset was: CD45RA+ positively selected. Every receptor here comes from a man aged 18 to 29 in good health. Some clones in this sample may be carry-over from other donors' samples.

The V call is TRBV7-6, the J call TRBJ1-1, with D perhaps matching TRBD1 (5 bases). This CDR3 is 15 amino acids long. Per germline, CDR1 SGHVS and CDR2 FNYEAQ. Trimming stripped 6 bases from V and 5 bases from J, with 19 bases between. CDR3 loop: CASSSEAPGGTEAFF. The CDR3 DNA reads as TGTGCCAGCAGTTCAGAGGCCCCCGGGGGGACTGAAGCTTTCTTT.

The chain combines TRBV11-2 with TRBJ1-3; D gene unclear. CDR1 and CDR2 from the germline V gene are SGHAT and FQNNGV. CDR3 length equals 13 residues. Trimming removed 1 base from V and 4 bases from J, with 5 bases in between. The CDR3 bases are TGTGCCAGCAGCTTAGTTTCCGGAAACACCATATATTTT. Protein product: CASSLVSGNTIYF.

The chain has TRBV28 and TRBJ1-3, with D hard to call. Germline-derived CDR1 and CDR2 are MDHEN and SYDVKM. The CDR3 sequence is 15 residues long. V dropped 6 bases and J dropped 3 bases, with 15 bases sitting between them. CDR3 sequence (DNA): TGTGCCAGCAGGCACGCGGGAGAGATTGGAAACACCATATATTTT. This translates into CASRHAGEIGNTIYF.

CDR3 in DNA: TGTGCCAGCAGTGCCCGACGGTACCAAGAGACCCAGTACTTC. It is translated as CASSARRYQETQYF. The rearrangement joins TRBV6-1 to TRBJ2-5; D is unclear. The length of the CDR3 is 14 residues. V was shortened by 4 bases and J by 0 bases, with 9 bases between the two germline ends. CDR1 is MNHNS, CDR2 SASEGT, per germline.

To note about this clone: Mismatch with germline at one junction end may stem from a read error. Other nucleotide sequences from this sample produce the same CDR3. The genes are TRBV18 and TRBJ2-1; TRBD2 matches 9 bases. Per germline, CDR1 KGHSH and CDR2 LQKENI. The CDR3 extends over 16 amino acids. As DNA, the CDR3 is TGTGCCAGCTCACCACCGTGGCGGGAGGGTTACAACGAGCAGTTCTTC. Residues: CASSPPWREGYNEQFF.

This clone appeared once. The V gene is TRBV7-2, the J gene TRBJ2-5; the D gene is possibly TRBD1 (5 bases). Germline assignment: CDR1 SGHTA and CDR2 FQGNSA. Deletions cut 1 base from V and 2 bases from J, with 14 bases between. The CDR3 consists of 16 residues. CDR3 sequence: CASSLGQTKDQETQYF. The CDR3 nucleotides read TGTGCCAGCAGCTTAGGACAGACCAAGGATCAAGAGACCCAGTACTTC.